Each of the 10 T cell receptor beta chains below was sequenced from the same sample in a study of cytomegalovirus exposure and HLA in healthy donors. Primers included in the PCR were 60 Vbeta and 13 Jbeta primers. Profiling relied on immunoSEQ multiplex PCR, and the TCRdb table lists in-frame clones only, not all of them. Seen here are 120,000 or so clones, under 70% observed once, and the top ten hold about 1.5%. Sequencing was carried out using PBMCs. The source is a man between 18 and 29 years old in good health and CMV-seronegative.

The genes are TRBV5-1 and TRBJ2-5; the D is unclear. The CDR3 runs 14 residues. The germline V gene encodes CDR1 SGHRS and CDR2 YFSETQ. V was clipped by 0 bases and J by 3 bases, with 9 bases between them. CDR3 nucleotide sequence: TGCGCCAGCAGCTTGGCCCTATCAAAAGAGACCCAGTACTTC. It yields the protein CASSLALSKETQYF.

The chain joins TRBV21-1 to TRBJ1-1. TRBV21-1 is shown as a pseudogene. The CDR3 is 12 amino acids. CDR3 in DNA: TGTGCCAGCACACTACCGAACACTGAAGCTTTCTTT. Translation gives CASTLPNTEAFF.

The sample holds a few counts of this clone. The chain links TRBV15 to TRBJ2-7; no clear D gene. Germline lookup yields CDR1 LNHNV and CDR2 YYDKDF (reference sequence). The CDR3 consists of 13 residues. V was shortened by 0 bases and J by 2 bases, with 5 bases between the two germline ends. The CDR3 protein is CATSRERTYEQYF. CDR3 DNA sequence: TGTGCCACCAGCAGAGAGAGGACCTACGAGCAGTACTTC.

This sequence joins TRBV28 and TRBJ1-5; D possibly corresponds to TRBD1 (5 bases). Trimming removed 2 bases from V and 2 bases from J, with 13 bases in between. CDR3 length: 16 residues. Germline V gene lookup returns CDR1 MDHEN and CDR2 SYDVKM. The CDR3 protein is CASSLGQGGGNQPQHF. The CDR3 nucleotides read TGTGCCAGCAGTTTAGGGCAGGGCGGGGGCAATCAGCCCCAGCATTTT.

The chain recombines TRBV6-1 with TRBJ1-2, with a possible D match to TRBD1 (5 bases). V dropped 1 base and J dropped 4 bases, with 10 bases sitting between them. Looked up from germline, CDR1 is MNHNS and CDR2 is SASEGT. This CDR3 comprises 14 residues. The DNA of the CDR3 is TGTGCCAGCAGTGAAGACGACAGAACCTATGGCTACACCTTC. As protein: CASSEDDRTYGYTF.

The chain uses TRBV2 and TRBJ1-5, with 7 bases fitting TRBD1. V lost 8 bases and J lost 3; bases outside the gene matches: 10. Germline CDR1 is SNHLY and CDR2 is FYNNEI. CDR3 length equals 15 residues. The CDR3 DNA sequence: TGTGCCAGCCAGGGCGAGGGGGCTTCCAATCAGCCCCAGCATTTT. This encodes CASQGEGASNQPQHF.

The CDR3 is CASSQGTVSYEQYF. The CDR3 nucleotides are TGTGCCAGCAGTCAGGGGACCGTCTCCTACGAGCAGTACTTC. The chain joins TRBV28 to TRBJ2-7, with D possibly matching TRBD1 (6 bases). Germline V gene sequence: CDR1 MDHEN, CDR2 SYDVKM. This CDR3 has 14 residues. The V gene lost 5 bases and the J gene lost 0 bases, with 11 bases spanning the gap. Full variable domain (remainder filled in from reference TRBV28 and TRBJ2-7): DVKVTQSSRYLVKRTGEKVFLECVQDMDHENMFWYRQDPGLGLRLIYFSYDVKMKEKGDIPEGYSVSREKKERFSLILESASTNQTSMYLCASSQGTVSYEQYFGPGTRLTVT.

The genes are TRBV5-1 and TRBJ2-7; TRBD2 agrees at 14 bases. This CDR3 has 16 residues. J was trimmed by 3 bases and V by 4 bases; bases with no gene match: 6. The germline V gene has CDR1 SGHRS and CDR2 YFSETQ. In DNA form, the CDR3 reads TGCGCCAGCAGCCCCGGGACTAGCGGGAGTTTCTACGAGCAGTACTTC. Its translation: CASSPGTSGSFYEQYF.

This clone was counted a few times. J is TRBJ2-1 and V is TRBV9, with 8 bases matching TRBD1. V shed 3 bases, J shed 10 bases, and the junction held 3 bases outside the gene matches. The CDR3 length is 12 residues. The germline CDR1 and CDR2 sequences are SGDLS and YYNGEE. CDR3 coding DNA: TGTGCCAGCAGCGCCGCAGGGGGCGAGCAGTTCTTC. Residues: CASSAAGGEQFF.

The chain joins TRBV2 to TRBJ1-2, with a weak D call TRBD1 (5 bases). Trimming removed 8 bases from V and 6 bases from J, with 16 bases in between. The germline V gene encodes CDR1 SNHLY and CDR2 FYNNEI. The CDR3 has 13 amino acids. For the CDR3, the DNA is TGTGCCAGCGTCCAGGGTTCCGCGGATGGCTACACCTTC. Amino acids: CASVQGSADGYTF. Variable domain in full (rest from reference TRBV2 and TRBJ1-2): EPEVTQTPSHQVTQMGQEVILRCVPISNHLYFYWYRQILGQKVEFLVSFYNNEISEKSEIFDDQFSVERPDGSNFTLKIRSTKLEDSAMYFCASVQGSADGYTFGSGTRLTVV.